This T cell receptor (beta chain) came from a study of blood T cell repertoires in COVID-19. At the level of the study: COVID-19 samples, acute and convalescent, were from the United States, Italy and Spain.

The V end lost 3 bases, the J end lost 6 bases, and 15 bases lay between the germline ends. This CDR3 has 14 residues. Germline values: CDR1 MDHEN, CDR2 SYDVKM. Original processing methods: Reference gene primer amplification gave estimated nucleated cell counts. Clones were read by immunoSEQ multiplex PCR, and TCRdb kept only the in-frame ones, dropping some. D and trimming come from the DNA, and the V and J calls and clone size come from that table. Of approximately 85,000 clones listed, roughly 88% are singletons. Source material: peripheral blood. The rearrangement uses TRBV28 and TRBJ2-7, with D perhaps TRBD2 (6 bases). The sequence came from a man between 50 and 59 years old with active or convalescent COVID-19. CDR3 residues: CASSFGGMRSEQYF. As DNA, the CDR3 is TGTGCCAGCAGTTTTGGCGGGATGAGGAGCGAGCAGTACTTC.